The 10 T cell receptor beta chains reported below all come from one sample, sequenced in a study of graft-versus-host responses after intestinal transplantation. Clones were sequenced by immunoSEQ multiplex PCR, and TCRdb holds only the in-frame ones, with some missing. This table has under 150,000 clones, approximately 90% appearing once. No antigen has been identified for these receptors. The sample was unstimulated CD4+ T cells sorted from spleen or lymph node cells, taken before intestinal transplant. The source is a human donor who received an intestinal transplant.

This clone showed up just once. J is TRBJ2-7 and V is TRBV19, with 9 bases matching TRBD1. Per the germline V gene, CDR1 is LNHDA and CDR2 is SQIVND (reference sequence). The CDR3 is made up of 14 amino acids. The J segment lost 6 bases and the V segment lost 5 bases, leaving 8 bases of the junction unmatched. The CDR3, as DNA: TGTGCCAGTAGTTTCTCGGACAGGGGTCTCGAGCAGTACTTC. Protein product: CASSFSDRGLEQYF.

The genes are TRBV7-9 and TRBJ1-5; possible D gene TRBD1, 6 bases. The CDR3 is 14 residues long. V was trimmed by 6 bases and J by 4 bases, leaving 13 bases between them. CDR1 and CDR2 (germline): SEHNR, FQNEAQ (reference sequence). For the CDR3, the DNA is TGTGCCAGCAGTCCGACAGGTCTTAATCAGCCCCAGCATTTT. It specifies CASSPTGLNQPQHF.

CDR3 nucleotides: TGCGCCAGCAGCTTGGCCGTACTATCCCCGAACACCGGGGAGCTGTTTTTT. This codes for CASSLAVLSPNTGELFF. The chain joins TRBV5-1 to TRBJ2-2; no reliable D call. V gave up 0 bases and J gave up 0 bases, with 12 bases separating them. The CDR3 spans 17 residues. Germline V CDR1 and CDR2: SGHRS, YFSETQ.

This rearrangement joins TRBV18 to TRBJ1-4, with 8 bases aligning to TRBD1. The CDR3 runs 16 residues. V lost 1 base to trimming and J lost 8 bases; unmatched junction nucleotides: 9. Looked up from germline, CDR1 is KGHSH and CDR2 is LQKENI. CDR3 region: CASSPRFQGAIEKLFF. In DNA, the CDR3 is TGTGCCAGCTCACCACGGTTCCAGGGGGCCATAGAAAAACTGTTTTTT.

This chain connects TRBV28 to TRBJ1-5; D possibly corresponds to TRBD1 (5 bases). This CDR3 region has 9 residues. The V end lost 10 bases, the J end lost 7 bases, and 5 bases lay between the germline ends. CDR1 MDHEN and CDR2 SYDVKM come from the germline V gene. The CDR3 loop reads CATGQPQHF. The DNA of the CDR3 is TGTGCCACAGGGCAGCCCCAGCATTTT.

The chain carries TRBV7-2 and TRBJ2-3; D is possibly TRBD1 (6 bases). V was clipped by 5 bases and J by 4 bases, with 13 bases between them. Germline V gene lookup returns CDR1 SGHTA and CDR2 FQGNSA. This CDR3 contains 14 residues. CDR3 protein: CASSATGKADTQYF. In DNA form, the CDR3 reads TGTGCCAGCAGCGCCACAGGGAAGGCAGATACGCAGTATTTT.

The rearrangement uses TRBV2 and TRBJ2-2, with D maybe TRBD1 (6 bases). CDR3 length: 13 residues. V shed 8 bases and J shed 1 base, with 8 bases lying between them. CDR1 SNHLY and CDR2 FYNNEI come from the germline V gene. CDR3 coding DNA: TGTGCCAGCGGGACACGGAACACCGGGGAGCTGTTTTTT. Protein product: CASGTRNTGELFF.

This chain connects TRBV6-6 to TRBJ2-7; TRBD1 agrees at 7 bases. This CDR3 contains 12 residues. CDR1 MNHNY and CDR2 SVGAGI come from the germline V gene (reference sequence). V gave up 6 bases and J gave up 7 bases; unmatched junction bases: 6. The CDR3 bases are TGTGCCAGCAGAGCACAGGGGAAGGAGCAGTACTTC. Amino acids: CASRAQGKEQYF.

The chain couples TRBV6-5 to TRBJ2-5; 7 nucleotides align to TRBD1. The J call is uncertain, as TRBJ2-7 better fits the DNA end. CDR3 length: 12 amino acids. Per germline, CDR1 MNHEY and CDR2 SVGAGI. Written as DNA, the CDR3 is TGTGCCAGCAGCCGACAGGGTCGCGAGCAGTACTTC. Encoded protein: CASSRQGREQYF.

This chain connects TRBV18 to TRBJ2-5; TRBD2 aligns across 7 bases. The CDR3 sequence is 15 residues long. J was trimmed by 2 bases and V by 3 bases; bases with no gene match: 6. Germline V gives CDR1 KGHSH, CDR2 LQKENI. The CDR3: CASSPPWGGQETQYF. Written as DNA, the CDR3 is TGTGCCAGCTCACCCCCGTGGGGGGGACAAGAGACCCAGTACTTC.